This T cell receptor beta chain was captured by sequencing in a study of shared clonotypes between healthy human individuals. Every subset had its genomic DNA shared out evenly among several immunoSEQ plates. The table came from immunoSEQ multiplex PCR; TCRdb's copy has only in-frame clones and leaves some out. The data contain some 2,500,000 clones, over 85% of them singletons. The CDR3 extends over 14 amino acids. Germline V gene sequence: CDR1 SGHNT, CDR2 YENEEA. As to this clone: As yet, its antigen is unknown. A junction boundary mismatches the germline segment, possibly from a read error.

Overall study findings and caveats: Sequencing depth was expected to influence donor clonotype sharing. Memory subsets had estimated richness that was generally smaller than that of naive subsets. Few donors restricted represented genetic and exposure-history diversity.

The sequenced sample was naive CD4+ T cells from PBMCs. Regarding subset: CD45RA+ positively selected. The V call is TRBV11-3, the J call TRBJ2-1; 7 bases map to TRBD2. The receptor's source is a man younger than 35 in good health. Some clones in this sample may be carry-over from other donors' samples. CDR3 coding DNA: TGTGCCAGCAGCTTAGATCGGGACTACGATGAGCAGTTCTTC. Translation: CASSLDRDYDEQFF.